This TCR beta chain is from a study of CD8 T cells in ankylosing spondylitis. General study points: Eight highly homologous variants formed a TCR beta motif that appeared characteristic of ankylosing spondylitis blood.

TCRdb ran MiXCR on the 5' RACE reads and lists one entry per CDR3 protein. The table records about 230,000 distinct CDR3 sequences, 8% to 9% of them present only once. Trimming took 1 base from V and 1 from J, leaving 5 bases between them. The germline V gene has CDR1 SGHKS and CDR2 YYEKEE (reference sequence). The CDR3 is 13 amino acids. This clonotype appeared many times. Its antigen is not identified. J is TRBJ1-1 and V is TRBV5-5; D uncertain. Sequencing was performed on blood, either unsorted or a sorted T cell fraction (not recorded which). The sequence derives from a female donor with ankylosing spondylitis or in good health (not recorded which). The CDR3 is CASSLNWNTEAFF. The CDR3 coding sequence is TGTGCCAGCAGCTTGAACTGGAACACTGAAGCTTTCTTT.